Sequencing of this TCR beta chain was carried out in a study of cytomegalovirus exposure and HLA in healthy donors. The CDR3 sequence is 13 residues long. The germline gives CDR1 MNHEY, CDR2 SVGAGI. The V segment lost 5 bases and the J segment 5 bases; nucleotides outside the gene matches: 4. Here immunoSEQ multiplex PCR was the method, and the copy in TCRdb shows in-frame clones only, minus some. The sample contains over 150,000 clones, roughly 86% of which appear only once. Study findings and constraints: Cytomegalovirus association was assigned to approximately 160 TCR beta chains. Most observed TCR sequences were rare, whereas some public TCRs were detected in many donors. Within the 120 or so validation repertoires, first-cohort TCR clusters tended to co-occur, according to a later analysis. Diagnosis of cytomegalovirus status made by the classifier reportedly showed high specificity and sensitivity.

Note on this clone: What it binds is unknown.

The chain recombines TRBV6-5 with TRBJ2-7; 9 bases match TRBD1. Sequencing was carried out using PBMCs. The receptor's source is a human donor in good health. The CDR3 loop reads CASSRGQGHEQYF. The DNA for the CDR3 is TGTGCCAGCAGTCGAGGACAGGGGCACGAGCAGTACTTC.